This T cell receptor (beta chain) originates from a study of blood T cell repertoires in COVID-19. This CDR3 comprises 14 residues. Per germline, CDR1 LNHDA and CDR2 SQIVND (reference sequence). V lost 9 bases, J lost 2 bases, and 17 bases lay in between. Participants spanned ages roughly 18 to 90 years and resided in 20 to 25 US areas. Study processing details: Reference gene primer amplification gave estimated nucleated cell counts. Method: immunoSEQ multiplex PCR; TCRdb's copy keeps in-frame clones and lacks some. The DNA was the basis for D and trimming; V, J and clone size are from that table. The data hold roughly 200,000 clones, with approximately 89% observed a single time.

Sequenced: PBMCs or T cells enriched from blood (not recorded which). The genes are TRBV19 and TRBJ2-7; a weak D match, TRBD1 (6 bases). The receptor was derived from a woman aged 30 to 39 with acute COVID-19. The DNA for the CDR3 is TGTGCCAGCAGCTCACAGGGAAGCGCCTACGAGCAGTACTTC. This gives the protein CASSSQGSAYEQYF.